This TCR beta chain is from a study of cytomegalovirus exposure and HLA in healthy donors (dated 2017 in TCRdb). With regard to the full study: According to an earlier analysis of several hundred of the donors, about 179 million T cells yielded some 110 million unique TCR beta sequences and approximately 300 Gb of sequence data. Roughly 310 gigabases of sequencing data and 70 million to 100 million unique TCR sequences were included in an early release covering under 650 HLA-typed donors. Of the roughly 410 genotyped donors, over 80% were placed in the genetic ancestry cluster associated with self-reported Caucasian donors. The study aimed to test whether cataloging public T cell receptors could reveal signatures of past pathogen exposure. The study profiled the T cell repertoires of about 640 subjects by immunosequencing and related them to cytomegalovirus serostatus. Besides the first cohort of around 670 subjects, a separate validation cohort made up of over 100 different subjects was used. To predict cytomegalovirus infection status, the study combined high-throughput TCR immunosequencing, statistical association of individual TCRs with disease status, and machine learning. In a later analysis, previously published TCR beta repertoires from hundreds of donors were re-analyzed and high-resolution HLA genotyping was added so that TCR occurrence patterns could be studied. In the later analysis, no new phenotypic data were used to find candidate immune exposures; instead, reliance was placed on TCR beta sequences and their occurrence across donors. An earlier analysis of approximately 500 of the donors applied high-throughput TCR beta sequencing to assess whether each TCR beta V gene segment acted as functional or pseudogenic. Alongside the repertoire data, information on donor age, sex, ethnicity and CMV serostatus was compiled. In a later genetic analysis, genome-wide SNP genotypes for 398 of the 666 donors were used, and that subset was treated as a discovery cohort. All discovery cohort repertoires had been generated on a single sequencing platform. HLA typing included class I and class II loci at four-digit resolution. The number of donors typed differed by locus, with about 629-630 for A, B, C, DRB1 and DQB1, roughly 520 for DQA1, nearly 610 for DPA1, and some 470 for DPB1. Roughly five DR-DQ haplotypes were handled as single units for association and clustering because linkage in the cohort was strong. Among roughly 400 genotyped donors of the cohort, an average of about 240,000 unique TCR beta nucleotide sequences was sequenced per donor, of which 15% to 20% were non-productive. The paper as a whole reports these results and caveats: Specific HLA alleles were associated with 15,000 to 20,000 TCR beta sequences at a false discovery rate of 0.05 in a later analysis. A cluster of highly shared sequence variants was judged likely to represent a technical artifact of the sequencing pipeline. Sequencing depth was assumed to be roughly uniform across donors in the presence/absence analyses, though that assumption may not hold. Cytomegalovirus status was reported to be diagnosed by the classifier with high specificity and sensitivity in both the original and validation cohorts. Seventeen rarely observed V segments, including chromosome 9 orphons, were excluded from the earlier analysis of several hundred of the donors because counts were too low. A further reported finding was that TCR beta sequences accurately predicted the HLA-A and HLA-B alleles for most subjects in the first cohort. Some IMGT-functional V segments, including TRBV6-2 and TRBV6-3, could not be told apart with the 87-base-pair reads, so those segments were excluded. Linkage disequilibrium might explain the correlated functional status among segregating V segments, but an unknown experimental factor could not be excluded. According to a later analysis, parvovirus B19, influenza, CMV and Epstein-Barr virus appeared linked to several top co-occurrence clusters. Three of the identified cytomegalovirus-associated TCR beta chains were confirmed in vitro to be specific for cytomegalovirus antigens. In this cohort, only TCR beta chains were sequenced, and detectable features were limited by the absence of alpha or paired-chain data. An association between a missense DCLRE1C variant and V-gene and J-gene trimming of TCR beta chains was found in a later genetic analysis and replicated in an independent cohort. Most TCR sequences were seen in very few donors, while some public TCRs were found in many individuals. A later analysis found that most CMV-associated TCR beta chains appeared HLA-restricted, with HLA associations seemingly driven largely by CMV exposure. A later genetic analysis reported fewer N-insertions in productive TCRs among donors in an Asian-associated ancestry cluster than the roughly 700-donor mean. Compared with equally common non-associated chains, HLA-associated TCR beta chains in a later analysis were more clonally expanded and had lower generation probabilities. HLA typing was unavailable for some donors at each locus, so association tests used only the typed subset. When HLA alleles, especially DR and DQ, strongly co-occurred, TCR associations were difficult to assign to individual alleles. It was suggested by the authors that the approach could potentially be generalized to other disease states and immunological phenotypes. In an earlier analysis of 587 of the donors, most TCR beta V segments appeared in productive rearrangements about 87% or about 30% of the time, broadly matching IMGT annotations. For the cohort, immune exposure information was limited to CMV serostatus. In a later analysis, the rate of TCR association differed among HLA loci, with DRB1 alleles having the most associated TCRs and HLA-C alleles having the fewest. A total of 150 to 200 TCR beta chains were listed by the study as associated with cytomegalovirus.

In total, 600 or so healthy bone marrow donors made up the cohort. Cohort members were all nominally healthy when sampled, although unrecorded immune exposures were likely present. The donor was CMV seronegative and was included in the group of around 320 seronegative cohort members. Each donor provided a peripheral blood sample, and peripheral blood mononuclear cells were used for TCR beta sequencing. Genomic DNA was extracted from the blood cell samples with the Qiagen DNeasy Blood Extraction Kit. Concerning this clone itself: The antigen it binds to is not known.

Library method: the immunoSEQ multiplex PCR assay. A mixture of 60 forward primers for TCR Vbeta segments and 13 reverse primers for TCR Jbeta segments was used in the multiplex PCR. A multiplex PCR assay on genomic DNA amplified the CDR3 region of rearranged TCR beta genes. On the Illumina HiSeq System, the amplified TCR beta libraries were sequenced as 87-base-pair reads. On the authors' methods: A later analysis counted tens of millions of unique TCR beta chains across the 600 to 850 repertoires, and some 11 million of these chains were shared by at least two donors. To remove PCR and sequencing errors, raw reads were error-corrected and collapsed into unique sequences using a nearest-neighbor algorithm that merged closely related sequences. To assign V, D and J gene segments, CDR3 sequences were aligned to IMGT reference sequences. For a sequence to be retained, at least a six-nucleotide match to both a V gene segment and a J gene segment was required. A rearrangement counted as productive if the CDR3 had no stop codons and remained in frame with V and J, and every other rearrangement counted as non-productive. Following IMGT convention, CDR3 was defined as the stretch from the second conserved V-encoded cysteine to the conserved J-encoded phenylalanine. In an earlier analysis of just under 600 of the donors, sequences lacking an unambiguous match to a single V gene segment were excluded. In an earlier analysis of about 590 of the donors, a V segment was called functional when productive rearrangements were above 56.7%, and segregating when the standard deviation between donors exceeded 5%. To diagnose cytomegalovirus status from the catalog of TCR beta chain sequences, a statistical classification framework was built. In a later analysis, V and J genes were assigned by comparing TCR nucleotide sequences against IMGT/GENE-DB human TR gene sequences. The TCRdist pipeline was used in a later analysis to assign CDR3 sequences and most-parsimonious VDJ recombination scenarios. In a later analysis, each TCR beta chain was defined by its CDR3 amino acid sequence together with its V-gene family, and reads lacking a unique V-gene family were excluded. In a later analysis, approximately 640 highly shared, low-generation-probability nucleotide sequences were removed to address suspected cross-contamination and a sequencing artifact. In a later analysis, a clonal expansion index was calculated for each public chain from normalized within-repertoire ranks of inferred template counts. Generation probabilities in a later analysis came from a VDJ recombination model fitted to out-of-frame rearrangements, and those results were checked against IGoR. In a later analysis, TCR-TCR, TCR-HLA and TCR-CMV co-occurrence was scored with hypergeometric tests, and a repertoire-size bias correction was applied to TCR pairs. A later analysis estimated false discovery rates by permuting HLA or CMV assignments 20 times. In a later analysis, co-occurring TCRs were grouped using DBSCAN, with TCRdist sequence similarity added in when clustering inside HLA-allele-positive subsets. Repertoires with fewer than 30,000 or more than 120,000 public chains were left out of co-occurrence clustering, as were four to six repertoires with anomalous nucleotide sharing. TCRdb retrieved this table from immuneACCESS and kept in-frame rearrangements only. Not all clones are present; in checked studies, unresolved V genes account for under half, and no reason is known for the remainder. V and J calls and clone size are given by that table; D and trimming were obtained from the DNA. The sample has 200,000 or so clones on record. The biggest ten clones account for less than 0.85% of the sample.

Including the terminal cysteine and phenylalanine, the CDR3 comprises 16 residues. Left in the record is the CDR3 DNA by itself, 48 bases read in frame from the first base. The junction shows trimming of 1 base on V and 1 base on J, plus 12 bases between the germline ends. Via the germline V gene (reference sequence), CDR1 is LNHDA and CDR2 SQIVND. This clonotype was sampled from a boy younger than 18 in good health and CMV-seronegative. The chain joins TRBV19 to TRBJ2-3, with TRBD1 tentatively as D gene (6 bases match). Sequencing was done on a sample of PBMCs. The CDR3 protein: CASSIGGHYRTDTQYF. The DNA reads as follows: TGTGCCAGTAGTATAGGGGGACACTATCGCACAGATACGCAGTATTTT.